The 8 T cell receptor beta chains below all came from one sample that was sequenced in a study of vaccination and CD4 T cells after COVID-19. Noted treatment: 10-day PBMC culture with coronavirus spike peptide pools or control peptides (ViraFEST assay). For these TCRs, the target antigens are not known. Sequencing of DNA taken from cultured CD4+ T cells relied on the Oncomine TCR Beta short-read assay. TCRdb recomputed calls from the PCR reads with MiXCR, one row per CDR3 protein. The sample carries fewer than 15,000 distinct CDR3 sequences, around a third recorded once. The specimen was CD4+ T cells from blood, cultured in vitro. The receptors shown here come from a human donor who had recovered from COVID-19.

This clonotype has only a few counts. This rearrangement joins TRBV27 to TRBJ1-5, with D possibly matching TRBD1 (5 bases). This CDR3 is built from 15 residues. Germline V CDR1 and CDR2: MNHEY, SMNVEV (reference sequence). Deletions cut 3 bases from V and 1 base from J, with 10 bases between. This CDR3 is CASSFGGTSNQPQHF. In DNA form, the CDR3 reads TGTGCCAGCAGTTTTGGCGGGACCAGCAATCAGCCCCAGCATTTT.

This clonotype was picked up a small number of times. The V and J genes are TRBV24-1 and TRBJ2-1; 9 bases match TRBD2. There are 15 residues in the CDR3. Germline V lookup: CDR1 KGHDR, CDR2 SFDVKD. The V and J ends lost 5 bases and 6 bases, in that order; junction bases with no gene match: 7. CDR3 residues: CATSANSGSINEQFF. The CDR3 DNA sequence: TGTGCCACCAGTGCTAATAGCGGGAGTATCAATGAGCAGTTCTTC.

This clonotype turned up a few times. The chain joins TRBV2 to TRBJ2-7; 10 nucleotides match TRBD1. The CDR3 has 15 residues. The germline V gene has CDR1 SNHLY and CDR2 FYNNEI. V was pared by 4 bases and J by 3 bases, with 6 bases of the junction left unmatched. The CDR3 reads CASSGRDRGFYEQYF. The CDR3 DNA sequence: TGTGCCAGCAGTGGCCGGGACAGGGGCTTCTACGAGCAGTACTTC.

V is TRBV20-1 and J is TRBJ1-3; 10 bases fit TRBD1. The CDR3 loop spans 14 amino acids. The V and J ends lost 6 bases and 8 bases, in that order; junction bases with no gene match: 10. Germline V gives CDR1 DFQATT, CDR2 SNEGSKA (reference sequence). For the CDR3, the DNA is TGCAGTGCGAGCGACAGGGGGCGCGGGGACACCATATATTTT. Translation: CSASDRGRGDTIYF.

V is TRBV20-1 and J is TRBJ2-7, with TRBD2 matching over 8 bases. Germline V lookup: CDR1 DFQATT, CDR2 SNEGSKA (reference sequence). Trimming at V came to 5 bases and at J to 4 bases, leaving 7 bases not matched to a gene. This CDR3 spans 13 amino acids. CDR3 protein: CSAAKREYYEQYF. CDR3 in DNA: TGCAGTGCTGCCAAGCGGGAGTATTACGAGCAGTACTTC.

The chain joins TRBV4-1 to TRBJ1-6; 10 nucleotides align to TRBD1. Germline-derived CDR1 and CDR2 are MGHRA and YSYEKL. There are 13 residues in the CDR3. V shed 8 bases and J 9 bases; nucleotides not matched to a gene: 4. CDR3 region: CASRDRGASPLHF. CDR3 DNA: TGCGCCAGCCGGGACAGGGGCGCTTCACCCCTCCACTTT.

This clonotype was seen a few times. The chain is built from TRBV27 and TRBJ2-6; 7 nucleotides align to TRBD1. The CDR3 has 16 amino acids. Germline trimming cut 3 bases from V and 2 bases from J; bases unmatched to any gene: 4. Germline CDR1 is MNHEY and CDR2 is SMNVEV (reference sequence). The CDR3 spells CASSFEGAAGANVLTF. CDR3 bases: TGTGCCAGCAGTTTCGAGGGGGCGGCTGGGGCCAACGTCCTGACTTTC.

The J gene is TRBJ1-2, the V gene TRBV15, with 7 positions matching TRBD1. Trimming removed 4 bases from V and 6 bases from J; junction bases left unmatched: 5. CDR1 LNHNV and CDR2 YYDKDF come from the germline V gene (reference sequence). The CDR3 is made up of 13 amino acids. CDR3 sequence (DNA): TGTGCCACCAGCAAAGACAGGGTTAATGGCTACACCTTC. Residues: CATSKDRVNGYTF.